The clone carrying this T cell receptor (beta chain) was detected ten times or more. What it binds is unknown. This CDR3 contains 15 residues. Germline V gene sequence: CDR1 MNHNY, CDR2 SVGAGI (reference sequence). The ends were cut back, 7 bases at V and 6 bases at J, with 18 bases in the middle. RNA transcripts were the template, and TCR beta CDR3 regions were amplified from them. HTBI primers served in a first-round RT-PCR, which a second-round multiplex PCR followed. TCRdb redid the calling of the multiplex PCR reads with MiXCR, one entry per CDR3 protein. This repertoire shows hundreds of thousands of distinct CDR3 sequences, approximately 21% found once; its top ten account for roughly 6.9%. The data are from a study of Graves' ophthalmopathy and Graves' hyperthyroidism. In the study overall: The study drew peripheral blood at initial diagnosis, before any treatment.

The study, taken as a whole, reports: With less than 90% sensitivity and around 80% specificity, a 13-signature model separated ophthalmopathy from stable hyperthyroidism.

Sequencing was done on a sample of peripheral blood. The chain recombines TRBV6-6 with TRBJ2-2, with D tentatively TRBD2 (6 bases). The TCR was taken from a woman aged 18-30 years with stable Graves' hyperthyroidism. Some clones in this sample may be carry-over from other donors' samples. The CDR3 here is CASTQAGHTPGELFF. In DNA, the CDR3 is TGTGCCAGCACCCAGGCGGGGCACACGCCCGGGGAGCTGTTTTTT.